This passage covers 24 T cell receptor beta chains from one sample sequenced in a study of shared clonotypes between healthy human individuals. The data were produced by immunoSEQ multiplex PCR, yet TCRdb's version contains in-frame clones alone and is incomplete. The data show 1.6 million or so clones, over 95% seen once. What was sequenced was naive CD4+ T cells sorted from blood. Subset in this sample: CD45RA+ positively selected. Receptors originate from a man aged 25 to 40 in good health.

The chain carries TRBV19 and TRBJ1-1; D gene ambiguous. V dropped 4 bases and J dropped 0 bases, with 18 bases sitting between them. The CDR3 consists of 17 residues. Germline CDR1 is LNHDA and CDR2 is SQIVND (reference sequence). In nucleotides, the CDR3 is TGTGCCAGTAGTAGCCCGCCAGGAATTCGGCTGAACACTGAAGCTTTCTTT. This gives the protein CASSSPPGIRLNTEAFF.

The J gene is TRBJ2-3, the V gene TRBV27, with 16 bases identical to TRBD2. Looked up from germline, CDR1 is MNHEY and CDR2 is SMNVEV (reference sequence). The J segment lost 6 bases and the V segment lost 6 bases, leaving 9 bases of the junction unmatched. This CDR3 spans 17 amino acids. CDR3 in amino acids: CASRSRGLAGGADTQYF. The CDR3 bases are TGTGCCAGCAGGAGTAGGGGACTAGCGGGAGGGGCGGATACGCAGTATTTT.

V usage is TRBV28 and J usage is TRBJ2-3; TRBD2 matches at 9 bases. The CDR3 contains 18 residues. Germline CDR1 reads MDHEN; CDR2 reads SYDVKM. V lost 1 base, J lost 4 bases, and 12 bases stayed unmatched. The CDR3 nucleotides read TGTGCCAGCAGTTTATCCGGATGGGTAGCGGGAGTTCCAGATACGCAGTATTTT. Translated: CASSLSGWVAGVPDTQYF.

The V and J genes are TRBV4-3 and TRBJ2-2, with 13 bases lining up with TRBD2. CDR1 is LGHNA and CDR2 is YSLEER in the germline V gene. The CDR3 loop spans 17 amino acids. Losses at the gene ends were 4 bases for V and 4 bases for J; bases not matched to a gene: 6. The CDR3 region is CASSLGLAGVSTGELFF. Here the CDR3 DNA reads TGCGCCAGCAGCCTAGGACTAGCGGGAGTGTCCACCGGGGAGCTGTTTTTT.

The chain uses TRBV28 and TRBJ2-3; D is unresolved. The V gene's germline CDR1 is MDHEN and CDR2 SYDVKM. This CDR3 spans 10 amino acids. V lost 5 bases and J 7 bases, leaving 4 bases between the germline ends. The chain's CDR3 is CASSRNTQYF. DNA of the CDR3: TGTGCCAGCAGTCGGAATACGCAGTATTTT. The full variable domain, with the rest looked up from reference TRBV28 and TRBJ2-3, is DVKVTQSSRYLVKRTGEKVFLECVQDMDHENMFWYRQDPGLGLRLIYFSYDVKMKEKGDIPEGYSVSREKKERFSLILESASTNQTSMYLCASSRNTQYFGPGTRLTVL.

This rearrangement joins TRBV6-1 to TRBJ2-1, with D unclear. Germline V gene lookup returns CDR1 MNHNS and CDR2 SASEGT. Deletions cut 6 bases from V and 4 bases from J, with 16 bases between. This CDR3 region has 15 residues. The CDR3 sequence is CASRDPPASYNEQFF. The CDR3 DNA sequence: TGTGCCAGCAGAGACCCGCCCGCTAGTTACAATGAGCAGTTCTTC.

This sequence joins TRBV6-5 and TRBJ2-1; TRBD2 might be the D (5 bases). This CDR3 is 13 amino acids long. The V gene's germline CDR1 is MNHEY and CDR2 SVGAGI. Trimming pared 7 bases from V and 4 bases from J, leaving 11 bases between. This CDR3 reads CASKPGRYNEQFF. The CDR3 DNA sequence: TGTGCCAGCAAGCCGGGAAGATACAATGAGCAGTTCTTC.

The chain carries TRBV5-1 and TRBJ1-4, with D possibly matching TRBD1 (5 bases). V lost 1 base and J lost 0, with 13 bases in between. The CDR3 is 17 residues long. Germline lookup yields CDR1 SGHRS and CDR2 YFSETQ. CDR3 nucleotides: TGCGCCAGCAGCTTGAGAGGGACGGCTGCAACTAATGAAAAACTGTTTTTT. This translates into CASSLRGTAATNEKLFF.

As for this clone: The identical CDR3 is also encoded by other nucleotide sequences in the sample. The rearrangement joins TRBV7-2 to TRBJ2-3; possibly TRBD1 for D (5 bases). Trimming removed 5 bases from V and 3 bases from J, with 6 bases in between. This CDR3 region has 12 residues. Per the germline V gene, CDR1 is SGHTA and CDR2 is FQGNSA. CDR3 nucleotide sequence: TGTGCCAGCAGCCCAGGGACAGATACGCAGTATTTT. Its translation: CASSPGTDTQYF. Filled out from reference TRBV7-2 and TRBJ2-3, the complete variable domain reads GAGVSQSPSNKVTEKGKDVELRCDPISGHTALYWYRQSLGQGLEFLIYFQGNSAPDKSGLPSDRFSAERTGGSVSTLTIQRTQQEDSAVYLCASSPGTDTQYFGPGTRLTVL.

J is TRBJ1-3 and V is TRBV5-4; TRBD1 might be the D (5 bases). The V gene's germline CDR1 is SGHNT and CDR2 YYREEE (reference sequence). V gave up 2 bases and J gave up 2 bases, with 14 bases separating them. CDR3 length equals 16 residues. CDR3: CASSLGTSPAGNTIYF. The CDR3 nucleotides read TGTGCCAGCAGCTTAGGGACTTCTCCTGCTGGAAACACCATATATTTT.

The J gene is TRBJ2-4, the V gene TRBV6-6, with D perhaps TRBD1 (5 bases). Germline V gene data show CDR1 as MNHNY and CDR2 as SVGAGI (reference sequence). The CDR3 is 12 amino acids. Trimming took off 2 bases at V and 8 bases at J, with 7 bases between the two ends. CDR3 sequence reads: CASSYIGDIQYF. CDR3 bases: TGTGCCAGCAGTTACATAGGGGACATTCAGTACTTC.

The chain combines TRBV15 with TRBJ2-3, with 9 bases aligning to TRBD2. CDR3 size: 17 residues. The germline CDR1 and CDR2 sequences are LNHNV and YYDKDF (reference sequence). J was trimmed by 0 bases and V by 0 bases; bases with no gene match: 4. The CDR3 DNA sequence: TGTGCCACCAGCAGAGATCCGCTAGCGGGAAGCACAGATACGCAGTATTTT. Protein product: CATSRDPLAGSTDTQYF.

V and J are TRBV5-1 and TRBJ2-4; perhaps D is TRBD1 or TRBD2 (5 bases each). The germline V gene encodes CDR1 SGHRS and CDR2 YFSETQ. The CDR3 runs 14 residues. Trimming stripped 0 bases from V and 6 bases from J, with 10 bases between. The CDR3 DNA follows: TGCGCCAGCAGCTTGGCGGGGCAGGCAAACATTCAGTACTTC. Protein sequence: CASSLAGQANIQYF.

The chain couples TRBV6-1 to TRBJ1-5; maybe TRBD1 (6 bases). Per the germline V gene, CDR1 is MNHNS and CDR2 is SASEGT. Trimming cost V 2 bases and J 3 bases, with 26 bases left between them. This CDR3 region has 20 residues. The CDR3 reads CASSERGRSLLRLNNQPQHF. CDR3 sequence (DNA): TGTGCCAGCAGTGAAAGGGGGAGGTCGCTATTGAGGTTGAACAATCAGCCCCAGCATTTT.

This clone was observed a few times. The CDR3 here is CASSVWSGVAFF. The CDR3 region has the DNA TGTGCCAGCAGTGTTTGGTCAGGGGTGGCTTTCTTT. The genes are TRBV6-1 and TRBJ1-1; possibly TRBD1 for D (6 bases). Germline assignment: CDR1 MNHNS and CDR2 SASEGT. Trimming removed 4 bases at V and 11 bases at J, with 14 bases between. The CDR3 is made up of 12 amino acids.

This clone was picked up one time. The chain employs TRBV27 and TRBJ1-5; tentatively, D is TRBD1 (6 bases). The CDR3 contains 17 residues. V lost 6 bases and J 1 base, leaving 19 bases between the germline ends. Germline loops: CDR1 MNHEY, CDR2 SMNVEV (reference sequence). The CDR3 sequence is CASSVRPTGTSNQPQHF. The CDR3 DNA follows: TGTGCCAGCAGCGTTCGCCCGACCGGGACAAGCAATCAGCCCCAGCATTTT.

The CDR3 loop reads CASSPRTSGIAPTEAFF. CDR3 DNA sequence: TGCGCCAGCAGCCCACGAACTAGCGGGATAGCCCCAACTGAAGCTTTCTTT. The rearrangement joins TRBV4-1 to TRBJ1-1; D remains ambiguous. Trimming cost V 4 bases and J 5 bases, with 23 bases left between them. Germline V gene lookup returns CDR1 MGHRA and CDR2 YSYEKL. CDR3 length: 17 amino acids.

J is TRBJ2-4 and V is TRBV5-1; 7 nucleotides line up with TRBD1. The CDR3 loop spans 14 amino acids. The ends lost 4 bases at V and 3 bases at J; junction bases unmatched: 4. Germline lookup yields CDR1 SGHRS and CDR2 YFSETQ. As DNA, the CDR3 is TGCGCCAGCAGCGGGGACAGCGGCAAAAACATTCAGTACTTC. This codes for CASSGDSGKNIQYF.

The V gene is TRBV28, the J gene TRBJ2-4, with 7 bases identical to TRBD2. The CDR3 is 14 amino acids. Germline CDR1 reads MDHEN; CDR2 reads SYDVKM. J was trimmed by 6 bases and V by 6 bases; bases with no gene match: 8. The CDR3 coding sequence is TGTGCCAGCAGCTCCTCAGGACTAGGAAACATTCAGTACTTC. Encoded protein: CASSSSGLGNIQYF. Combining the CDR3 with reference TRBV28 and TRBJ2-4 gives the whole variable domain DVKVTQSSRYLVKRTGEKVFLECVQDMDHENMFWYRQDPGLGLRLIYFSYDVKMKEKGDIPEGYSVSREKKERFSLILESASTNQTSMYLCASSSSGLGNIQYFGAGTRLSVL.

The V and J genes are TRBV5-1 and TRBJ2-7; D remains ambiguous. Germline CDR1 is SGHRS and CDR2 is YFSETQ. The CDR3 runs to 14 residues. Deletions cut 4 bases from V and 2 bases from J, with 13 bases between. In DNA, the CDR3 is TGCGCCAGCAGCCCTGGTGACTTACCCTACGAGCAGTACTTC. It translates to CASSPGDLPYEQYF.

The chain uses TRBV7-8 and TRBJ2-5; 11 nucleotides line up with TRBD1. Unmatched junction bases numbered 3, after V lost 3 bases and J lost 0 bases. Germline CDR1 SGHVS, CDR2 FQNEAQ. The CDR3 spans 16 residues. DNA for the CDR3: TGTGCCAGCAGCTTTAGGGACAGGGGGAACCAAGAGACCCAGTACTTC. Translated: CASSFRDRGNQETQYF.

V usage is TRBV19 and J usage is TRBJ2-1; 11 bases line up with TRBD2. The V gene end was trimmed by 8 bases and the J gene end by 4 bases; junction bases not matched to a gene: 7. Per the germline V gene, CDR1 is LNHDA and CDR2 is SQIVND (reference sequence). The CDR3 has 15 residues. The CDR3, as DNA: TGTGCCAGTTCCAAAACTAGCGGGAGATACAATGAGCAGTTCTTC. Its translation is CASSKTSGRYNEQFF.

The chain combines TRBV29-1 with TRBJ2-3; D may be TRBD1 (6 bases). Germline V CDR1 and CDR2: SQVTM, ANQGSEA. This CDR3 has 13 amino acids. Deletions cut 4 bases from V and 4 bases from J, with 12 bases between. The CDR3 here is CSVGYRVPDTQYF. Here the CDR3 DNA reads TGCAGCGTTGGGTACAGGGTCCCAGATACGCAGTATTTT.

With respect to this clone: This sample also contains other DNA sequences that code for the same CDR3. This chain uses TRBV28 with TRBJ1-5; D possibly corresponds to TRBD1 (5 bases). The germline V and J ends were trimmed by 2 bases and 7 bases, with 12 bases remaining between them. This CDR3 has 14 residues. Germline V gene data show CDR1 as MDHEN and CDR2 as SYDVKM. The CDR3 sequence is CASSLRQGGQPQHF. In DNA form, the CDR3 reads TGTGCCAGCAGTTTAAGGCAGGGTGGACAGCCCCAGCATTTT.